A single sample is the source of the 5 T cell receptor beta chains below, sequenced in a study of T cells after yellow fever vaccination. TCRdb processed the 5' RACE reads anew with MiXCR; each CDR3 protein has one entry. Among around 310,000 distinct CDR3 sequences listed, approximately 3.8% were seen once. The source was PBMCs, collected on the day of the yellow fever booster vaccination. All receptors derive from a young man who received the YFV17D yellow fever vaccine.

This clonotype showed up many times. J is TRBJ2-2 and V is TRBV10-3; the D gene is possibly TRBD1 (6 bases). V lost 6 bases and J lost 7, with 15 bases in between. The CDR3 contains 14 residues. In germline, CDR1 is ENHRY, CDR2 SYGVKD. CDR3 protein: CAIRTQGEDGELFF. CDR3 coding DNA: TGTGCCATCAGGACACAGGGAGAGGACGGGGAGCTGTTTTTT.

There are many counts of this clonotype. DNA of the CDR3: TGCAGTGCTAGAGTAAGAACAGCTATCTATGGCTACACCTTC. Its protein is CSARVRTAIYGYTF. The J gene is TRBJ1-2, the V gene TRBV20-1; no definite D call. V lost 1 base and J lost 4, with 13 bases in between. CDR1 and CDR2 from the germline V gene are DFQATT and SNEGSKA (reference sequence). The CDR3 totals 14 residues.

The genes are TRBV10-3 and TRBJ1-5, with 7 bases matching TRBD1. From germline, CDR1 is ENHRY and CDR2 SYGVKD. V trimming: 8 bases; J trimming: 2 bases; junction bases outside the gene matches: 0. CDR3 size: 12 residues. CDR3 nucleotide sequence: TGTGCCATCGGACAGGGCAATCAGCCCCAGCATTTT. Its protein product is CAIGQGNQPQHF.

This clonotype was recorded many times. J is TRBJ1-1 and V is TRBV20-1; 9 positions match TRBD1. With 1 base clipped from V and 5 bases from J, the junction kept 11 bases outside the gene matches. The CDR3 totals 16 residues. Germline V gene sequence: CDR1 DFQATT, CDR2 SNEGSKA (reference sequence). The DNA of the CDR3 is TGCAGTGCTAGAGGGACAGGGGACGGGAGGGGTACTGAAGCTTTCTTT. Translating it yields CSARGTGDGRGTEAFF.

In its sample, this clonotype was seen many times. The V call is TRBV5-1, the J call TRBJ2-1; D may be TRBD1 or TRBD2 (6 bases each). The germline V and J ends were trimmed by 1 base and 0 bases, with 14 bases remaining between them. The V gene's germline CDR1 is SGHRS and CDR2 YFSETQ. The CDR3 spans 17 residues. CDR3 nucleotide sequence: TGCGCCAGCAGCTTGCGGAGGGGGGAGAGCTCCTACAATGAGCAGTTCTTC. Translated, it gives CASSLRRGESSYNEQFF.